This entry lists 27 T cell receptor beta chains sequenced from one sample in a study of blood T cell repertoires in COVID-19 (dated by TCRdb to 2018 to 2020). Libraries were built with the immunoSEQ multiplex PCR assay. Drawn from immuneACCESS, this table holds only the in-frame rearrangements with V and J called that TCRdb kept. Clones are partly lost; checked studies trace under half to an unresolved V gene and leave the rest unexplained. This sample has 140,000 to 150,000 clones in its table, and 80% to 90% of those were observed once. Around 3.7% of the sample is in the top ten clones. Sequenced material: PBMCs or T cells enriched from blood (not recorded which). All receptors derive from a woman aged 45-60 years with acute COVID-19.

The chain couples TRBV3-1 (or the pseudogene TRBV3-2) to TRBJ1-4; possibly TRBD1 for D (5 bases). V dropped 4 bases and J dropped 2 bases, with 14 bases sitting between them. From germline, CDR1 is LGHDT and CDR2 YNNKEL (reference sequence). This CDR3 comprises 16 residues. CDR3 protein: CASSRWGDGTNEKLFF. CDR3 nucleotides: TGTGCCAGCAGCCGGTGGGGGGACGGGACTAATGAAAAACTGTTTTTT.

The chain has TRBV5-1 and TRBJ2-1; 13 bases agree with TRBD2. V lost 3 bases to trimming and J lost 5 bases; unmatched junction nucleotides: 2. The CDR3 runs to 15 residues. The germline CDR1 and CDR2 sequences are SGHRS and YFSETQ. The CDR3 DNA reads TGCGCCAGCAGCTCGGGACTAGCGGGAAACAATGAGCAGTTCTTC. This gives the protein CASSSGLAGNNEQFF. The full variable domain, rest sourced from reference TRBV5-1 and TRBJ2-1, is KAGVTQTPRYLIKTRGQQVTLSCSPISGHRSVSWYQQTPGQGLQFLFEYFSETQRNKGNFPGRFSGRQFSNSRSEMNVSTLELGDSALYLCASSSGLAGNNEQFFGPGTRLTVL.

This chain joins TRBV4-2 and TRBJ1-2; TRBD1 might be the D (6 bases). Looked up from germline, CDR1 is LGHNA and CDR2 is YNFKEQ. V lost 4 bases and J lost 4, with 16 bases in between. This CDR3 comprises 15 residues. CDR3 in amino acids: CASSPGRDNSYGYTF. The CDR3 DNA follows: TGTGCCAGCAGCCCGGGCCGGGACAACTCCTATGGCTACACCTTC.

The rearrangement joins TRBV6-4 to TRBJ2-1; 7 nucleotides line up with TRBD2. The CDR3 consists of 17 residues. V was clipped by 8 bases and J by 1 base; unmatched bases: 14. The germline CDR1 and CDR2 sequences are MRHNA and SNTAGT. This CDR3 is CASAVTGGSLSYNEQFF. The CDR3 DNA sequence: TGTGCCAGCGCCGTTACGGGAGGATCCCTATCCTACAATGAGCAGTTCTTC.

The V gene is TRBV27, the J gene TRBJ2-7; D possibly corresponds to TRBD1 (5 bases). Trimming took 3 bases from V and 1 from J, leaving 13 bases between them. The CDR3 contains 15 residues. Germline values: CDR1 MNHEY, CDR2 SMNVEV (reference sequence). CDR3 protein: CASSFSQGFSYEQYF. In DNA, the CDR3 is TGTGCCAGCAGTTTCTCTCAGGGTTTTTCCTACGAGCAGTACTTC.

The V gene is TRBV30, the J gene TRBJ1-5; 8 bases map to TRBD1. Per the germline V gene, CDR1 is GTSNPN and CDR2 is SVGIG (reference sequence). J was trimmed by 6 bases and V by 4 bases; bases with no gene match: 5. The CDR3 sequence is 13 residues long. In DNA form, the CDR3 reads TGTGCCTGGACAGGGGGCGGTGGTCAGCCCCAGCATTTT. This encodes CAWTGGGGQPQHF.

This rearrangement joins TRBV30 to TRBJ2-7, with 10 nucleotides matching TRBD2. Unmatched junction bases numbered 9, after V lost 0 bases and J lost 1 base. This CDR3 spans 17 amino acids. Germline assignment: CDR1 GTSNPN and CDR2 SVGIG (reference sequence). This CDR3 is CAWSVRASGSVSYEQYF. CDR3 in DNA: TGTGCCTGGAGTGTTCGGGCTAGCGGGAGTGTATCCTACGAGCAGTACTTC.

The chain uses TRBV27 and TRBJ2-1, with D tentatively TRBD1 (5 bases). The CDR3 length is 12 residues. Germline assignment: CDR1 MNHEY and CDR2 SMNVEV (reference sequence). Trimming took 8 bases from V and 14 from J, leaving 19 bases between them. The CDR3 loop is CASSTAQGQEFF. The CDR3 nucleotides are TGTGCCAGCTCCACGGCGCAGGGTCAGGAGTTCTTC.

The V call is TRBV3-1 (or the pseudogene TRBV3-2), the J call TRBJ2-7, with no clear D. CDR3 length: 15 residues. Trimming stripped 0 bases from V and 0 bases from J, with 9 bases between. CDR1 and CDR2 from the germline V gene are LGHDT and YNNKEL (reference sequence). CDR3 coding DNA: TGTGCCAGCAGCCAAGATCATACCAGCTCCTACGAGCAGTACTTC. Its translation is CASSQDHTSSYEQYF.

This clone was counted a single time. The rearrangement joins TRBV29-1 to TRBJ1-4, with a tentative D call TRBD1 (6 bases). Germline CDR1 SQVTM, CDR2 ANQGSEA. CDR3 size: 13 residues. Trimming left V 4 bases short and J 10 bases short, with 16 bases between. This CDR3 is CSVGQADLGKLFF. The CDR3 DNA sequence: TGCAGCGTTGGACAGGCGGACCTGGGAAAACTGTTTTTT.

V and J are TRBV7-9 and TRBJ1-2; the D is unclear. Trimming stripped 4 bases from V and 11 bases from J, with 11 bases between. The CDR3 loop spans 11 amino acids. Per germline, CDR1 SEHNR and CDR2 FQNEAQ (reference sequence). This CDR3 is CASSSGGGYTF. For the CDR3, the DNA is TGTGCCAGCAGCTCAGGAGGAGGATACACCTTC.

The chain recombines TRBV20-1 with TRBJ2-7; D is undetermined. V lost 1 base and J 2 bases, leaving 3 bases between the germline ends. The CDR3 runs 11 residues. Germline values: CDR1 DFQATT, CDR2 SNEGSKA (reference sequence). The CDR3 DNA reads TGCAGTGCTAGAGGGCCCTACGAGCAGTACTTC. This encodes CSARGPYEQYF.

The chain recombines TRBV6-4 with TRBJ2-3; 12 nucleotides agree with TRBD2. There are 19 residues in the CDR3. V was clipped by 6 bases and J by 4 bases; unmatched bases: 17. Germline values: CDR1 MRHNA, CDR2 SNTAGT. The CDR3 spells CASRILMASGRGVSDTQYF. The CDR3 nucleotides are TGTGCCAGCAGAATACTCATGGCTAGCGGGAGGGGGGTCTCAGATACGCAGTATTTT.

CDR3 in DNA: TGTGCCAGCAGCCAAGGGGGACAGGGGAACTCTAACTATGGCTACACCTTC. Its translation: CASSQGGQGNSNYGYTF. The chain uses TRBV4-2 and TRBJ1-2, with 10 bases identical to TRBD1. The CDR3 sequence is 17 residues long. The junction had 5 bases not matched to a gene; V was cut back by 1 base and J by 0 bases. The germline V gene has CDR1 LGHNA and CDR2 YNFKEQ.

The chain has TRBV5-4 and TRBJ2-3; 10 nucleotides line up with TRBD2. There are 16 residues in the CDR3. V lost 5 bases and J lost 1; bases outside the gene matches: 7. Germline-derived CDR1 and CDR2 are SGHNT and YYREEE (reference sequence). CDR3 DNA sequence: TGTGCCAGCAGACCGTGGACTAGCGGAGGCACAGATACGCAGTATTTT. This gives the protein CASRPWTSGGTDTQYF.

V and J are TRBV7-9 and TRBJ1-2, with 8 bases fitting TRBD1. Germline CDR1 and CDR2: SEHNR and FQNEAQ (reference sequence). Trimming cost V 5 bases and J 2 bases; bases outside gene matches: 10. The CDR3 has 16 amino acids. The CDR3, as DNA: TGTGCCAGCAGCCGTTCAGGGGGCCCTCCAAACTATGGCTACACCTTC. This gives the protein CASSRSGGPPNYGYTF.

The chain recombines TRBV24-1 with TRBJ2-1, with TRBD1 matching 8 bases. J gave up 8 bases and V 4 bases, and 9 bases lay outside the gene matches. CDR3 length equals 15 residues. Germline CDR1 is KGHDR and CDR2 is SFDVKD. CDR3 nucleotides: TGTGCCACCAGTGACTCGCGGACAGGGTGGGATGAGCAGTTCTTC. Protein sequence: CATSDSRTGWDEQFF.

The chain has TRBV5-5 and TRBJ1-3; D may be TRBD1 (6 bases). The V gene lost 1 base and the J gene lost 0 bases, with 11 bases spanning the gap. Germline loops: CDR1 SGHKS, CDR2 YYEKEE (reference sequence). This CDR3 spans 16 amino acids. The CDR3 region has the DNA TGTGCCAGCAGCTTGATACAGGGTCTCTCTGGAAACACCATATATTTT. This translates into CASSLIQGLSGNTIYF.

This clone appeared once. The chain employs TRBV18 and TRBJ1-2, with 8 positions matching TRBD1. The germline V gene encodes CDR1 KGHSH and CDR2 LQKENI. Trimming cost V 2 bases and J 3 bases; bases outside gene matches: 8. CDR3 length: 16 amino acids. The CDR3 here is CASSPSSGGRYYGYTF. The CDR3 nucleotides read TGTGCCAGCTCACCAAGTTCAGGGGGCCGGTACTATGGCTACACCTTC.

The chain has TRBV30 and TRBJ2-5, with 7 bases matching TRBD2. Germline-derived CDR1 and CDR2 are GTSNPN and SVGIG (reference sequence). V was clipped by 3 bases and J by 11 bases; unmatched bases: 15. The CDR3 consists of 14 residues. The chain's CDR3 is CAWRRSAGVGVQYF. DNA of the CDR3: TGTGCCTGGAGGCGCTCTGCGGGAGTGGGGGTTCAGTACTTC.

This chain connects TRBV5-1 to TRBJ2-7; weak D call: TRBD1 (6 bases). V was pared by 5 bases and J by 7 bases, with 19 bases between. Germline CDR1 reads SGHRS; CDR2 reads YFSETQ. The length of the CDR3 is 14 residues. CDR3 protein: CASRTHRRTEEQYF. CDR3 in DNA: TGCGCCAGCAGGACACACCGGAGGACAGAAGAGCAGTACTTC.

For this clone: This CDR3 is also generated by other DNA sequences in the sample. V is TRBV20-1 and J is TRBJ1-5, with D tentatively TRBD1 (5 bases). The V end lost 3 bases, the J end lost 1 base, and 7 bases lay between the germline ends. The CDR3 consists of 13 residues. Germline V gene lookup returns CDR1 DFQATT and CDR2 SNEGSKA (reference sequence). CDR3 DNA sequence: TGCAGTGCTAGTCGGGGGAGCAATCAGCCCCAGCATTTT. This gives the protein CSASRGSNQPQHF.

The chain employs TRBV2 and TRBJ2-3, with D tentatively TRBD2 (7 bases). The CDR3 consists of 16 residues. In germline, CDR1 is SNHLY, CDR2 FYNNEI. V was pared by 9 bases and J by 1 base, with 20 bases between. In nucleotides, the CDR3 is TGTGCCAGATCCGCCTCCGGGCGGGGGCGCACAGATACGCAGTATTTT. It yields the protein CARSASGRGRTDTQYF.

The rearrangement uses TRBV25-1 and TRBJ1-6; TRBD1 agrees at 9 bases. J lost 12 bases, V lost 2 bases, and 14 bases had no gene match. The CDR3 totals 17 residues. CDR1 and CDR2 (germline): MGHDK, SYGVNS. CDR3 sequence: CASSEPSYRTGVGPLHF. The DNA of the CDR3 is TGTGCCAGCAGTGAACCGAGCTACCGGACAGGGGTTGGACCCCTCCACTTT. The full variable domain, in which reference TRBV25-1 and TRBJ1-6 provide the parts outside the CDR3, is EADIYQTPRYLVIGTGKKITLECSQTMGHDKMYWYQQDPGMELHLIHYSYGVNSTEKGDLSSESTVSRIRTEHFPLTLESARPSHTSQYLCASSEPSYRTGVGPLHFGNGTRLTVT.

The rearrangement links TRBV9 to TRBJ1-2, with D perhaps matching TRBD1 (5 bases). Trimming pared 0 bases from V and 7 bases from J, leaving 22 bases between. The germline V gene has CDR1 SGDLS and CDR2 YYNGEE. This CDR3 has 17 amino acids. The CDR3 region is CASSVGLWGDVILGYTF. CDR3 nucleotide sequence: TGTGCCAGCAGCGTAGGGCTATGGGGGGACGTGATCCTTGGCTACACCTTC.

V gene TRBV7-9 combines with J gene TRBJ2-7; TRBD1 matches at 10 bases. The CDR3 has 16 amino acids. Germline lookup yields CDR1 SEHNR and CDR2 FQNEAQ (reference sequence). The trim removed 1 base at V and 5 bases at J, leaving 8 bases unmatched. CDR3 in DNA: TGTGCCAGCAGCTTAGGTGACAGGGGGCTTCGTGACGAGCAGTACTTC. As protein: CASSLGDRGLRDEQYF.

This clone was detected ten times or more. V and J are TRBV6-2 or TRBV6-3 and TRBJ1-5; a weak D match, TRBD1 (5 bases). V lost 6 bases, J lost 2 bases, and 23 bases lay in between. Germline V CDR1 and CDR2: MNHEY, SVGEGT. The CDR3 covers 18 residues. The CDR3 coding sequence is TGTGCCAGCAGCCGCAAACCGGGACTCTTGGGCCGCAATCAGCCCCAGCATTTT. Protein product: CASSRKPGLLGRNQPQHF.